These 24 T cell receptor beta chains were all obtained from the same sample, sequenced in a study of T cells of healthy individuals (dated by TCRdb to the late 2010s). The library was produced with 5' RACE. Data came from an Illumina MiSeq. TCRdb passed the public sequencing reads through fastp at Q25 and MiXCR, retaining productive beta sequences. Rows with one shared CDR3 protein collapse into an entry with the most common genes and DNA. A total of some 85,000 distinct CDR3 sequences appear in this sample, approximately 5.4% of them only once. The ten biggest clones cover around 8% of the sample. The receptors stem from a female donor in good health.

The sample holds many counts of this clonotype. This chain uses TRBV7-2 with TRBJ2-1; 15 nucleotides line up with TRBD2. This CDR3 comprises 15 residues. The germline V gene has CDR1 SGHTA and CDR2 FQGNSA. V was clipped by 4 bases and J by 6 bases; unmatched bases: 1. CDR3 residues: CASSWTSGRANEQFF. The CDR3 nucleotides read TGTGCCAGCAGCTGGACTAGCGGGAGGGCCAATGAGCAGTTCTTC.

The gene calls are TRBV18 and TRBJ1-5, with D possibly being TRBD1 (5 bases). This CDR3 has 14 residues. Looked up from germline, CDR1 is KGHSH and CDR2 is LQKENI. Between the trimmed V and J ends, which lost 2 bases and 5 bases, there was a span of 10 bases. The CDR3 DNA reads as TGTGCCAGCTCACCAACAGGACAATATCAGCCCCAGCATTTT. Translation gives CASSPTGQYQPQHF.

This clonotype occurred a few times. V and J are TRBV19 and TRBJ2-2; TRBD2 might be the D (5 bases). V was pared by 3 bases and J by 0 bases, with 23 bases between. This CDR3 has 20 residues. Per the germline V gene, CDR1 is LNHDA and CDR2 is SQIVND (reference sequence). This CDR3 is CASSIITGPTSLPNTGELFF. The CDR3 DNA reads as TGTGCCAGTAGTATCATCACCGGCCCCACTAGTTTGCCGAACACCGGGGAGCTGTTTTTT.

This clonotype has just a few counts. V and J are TRBV12-3 or TRBV12-4 and TRBJ2-1, with TRBD1 as a possible D gene (8 bases). V lost 5 bases, J lost 1 base, and 18 bases lay in between. This CDR3 is 17 amino acids long. CDR3 protein: CASSPHNRGGSYNEQFF. The CDR3 bases are TGTGCCAGCAGTCCCCATAACAGGGGGGGGTCCTACAATGAGCAGTTCTTC.

This clonotype was found many times. The chain carries TRBV27 and TRBJ2-1; no clear D gene. Germline-derived CDR1 and CDR2 are MNHEY and SMNVEV (reference sequence). This CDR3 has 16 amino acids. Trimming removed 5 bases at V and 0 bases at J, with 14 bases between. The chain's CDR3 is CASSPRRIHSYNEQFF. The CDR3 DNA reads as TGTGCCAGCAGTCCGCGGCGGATTCACTCCTACAATGAGCAGTTCTTC.

As regards this clonotype: The conserved final phenylalanine or tryptophan is absent from the CDR3, which likely points to a read error. This rearrangement joins TRBV7-9 to TRBJ2-7, with 10 bases aligning to TRBD2. With 5 bases clipped from V and 2 bases from J, the junction kept 9 bases outside the gene matches. Germline V gene lookup returns CDR1 SEHNR and CDR2 FQNEAQ (reference sequence). The CDR3 runs to 16 residues. Here the CDR3 reads CASSDPSGRVAYEQYY. For the CDR3, the DNA is TGTGCCAGCAGCGATCCTAGCGGGAGAGTTGCCTACGAGCAGTACTAC.

This clonotype was counted at least ten times. The chain carries TRBV28 and TRBJ1-6, with D unresolved. Per germline, CDR1 MDHEN and CDR2 SYDVKM. V lost 4 bases and J lost 0, with 25 bases in between. The CDR3 runs to 21 residues. In DNA form, the CDR3 reads TGTGCCAGCAGTTCCCCTCACGGGCAGTCCTTAAGGAGCTCCTATAATTCACCCCTCCACTTT. The encoded protein is CASSSPHGQSLRSSYNSPLHF.

This clonotype came up many times. This sequence joins TRBV30 and TRBJ1-2; TRBD1 aligns across 12 bases. The germline V gene has CDR1 GTSNPN and CDR2 SVGIG (reference sequence). The CDR3 length is 15 residues. V shed 2 bases and J 4 bases; nucleotides not matched to a gene: 5. The chain's CDR3 is CAWSLGTGGSYGYTF. The CDR3 DNA follows: TGTGCCTGGAGTTTGGGGACAGGGGGCAGCTATGGCTACACCTTC.

In regard to this clonotype: This may stem from a read error, because a much larger clone lies one nucleotide away. The chain carries TRBV12-3 or TRBV12-4 and TRBJ1-1; a weak D match, TRBD1 (5 bases). V lost 1 base and J 1 base, leaving 7 bases between the germline ends. The CDR3 covers 14 residues. The DNA of the CDR3 is TGTGCCAGCAGTTTAGAAACAGGGAACACTGAAGCTTTCTTT. It specifies CASSLETGNTEAFF.

The V call is TRBV27, the J call TRBJ2-5, with D hard to call. Trimming shortened V by 0 bases and J by 0 bases, and 5 bases separated the two germline ends. Germline CDR1 and CDR2: MNHEY and SMNVEV (reference sequence). The CDR3 is made up of 14 amino acids. CDR3 sequence: CASSLSRYQETQYF. Written as DNA, the CDR3 is TGTGCCAGCAGTTTATCTCGGTACCAAGAGACCCAGTACTTC.

Worth noting for this clonotype: The germline gene is not matched at one end of the junction; a read error may be the cause. The chain couples TRBV18 to TRBJ1-4, with D hard to call. Germline V gives CDR1 KGHSH, CDR2 LQKENI. The CDR3 is 12 amino acids. The CDR3: CASSPQNEKPFF. The DNA for the CDR3 is TGTGCCAGCTCACCACAGAATGAAAAACCGTTTTTT.

This clonotype was detected many times. The DNA of the CDR3 is TGCGCCAGCAGCCAAGATTTGTTCCCAGGCGAAATGCAAGAGACCCAGTACTTC. The encoded protein is CASSQDLFPGEMQETQYF. The chain carries TRBV4-3 and TRBJ2-5; no reliable D call. The CDR3 length is 18 residues. CDR1 and CDR2 (germline): LGHNA, YSLEER. V was cut by 0 bases and J by 2 bases, with 19 bases left in between.

The sample holds many counts of this clonotype. This chain uses TRBV30 with TRBJ1-4; D might be TRBD1 (5 bases). This CDR3 comprises 13 residues. Germline CDR1 reads GTSNPN; CDR2 reads SVGIG (reference sequence). Deletions cut 6 bases from V and 5 bases from J, with 13 bases between. CDR3 protein: CACLGTPNEKLFF. The CDR3 nucleotides are TGTGCCTGTCTTGGGACTCCCAATGAAAAACTGTTTTTT.

This clonotype was counted many times. CDR3 loop: CASSVGESGITEAFF. The CDR3 coding sequence is TGTGCCAGCAGCGTAGGTGAGTCGGGGATCACTGAAGCTTTCTTT. The chain is built from TRBV7-9 and TRBJ1-1, with D uncertain. Trimming stripped 5 bases from V and 4 bases from J, with 17 bases between. Germline loops: CDR1 SEHNR, CDR2 FQNEAQ (reference sequence). This CDR3 contains 15 residues.

A few counts support this clonotype. The V call is TRBV5-6, the J call TRBJ2-1, with D possibly TRBD2 on 6 matching bases. The germline V and J ends were trimmed by 4 bases and 4 bases, with 15 bases remaining between them. In germline, CDR1 is SGHDT, CDR2 YYEEEE. This CDR3 is built from 15 residues. DNA for the CDR3: TGTGCCAGCAGCCCGGGACTCCGGACTTACAATGAGCAGTTCTTC. It yields the protein CASSPGLRTYNEQFF.

The table lists this clonotype with a few counts. This CDR3 reads CASSLEGLALYNEQFF. The CDR3 bases are TGTGCCAGCAGCTTAGAAGGGCTAGCTCTATACAATGAGCAGTTCTTC. The rearrangement links TRBV7-2 to TRBJ2-1, with D possibly being TRBD2 (5 bases). Germline lookup yields CDR1 SGHTA and CDR2 FQGNSA. Trimming cost V 1 base and J 4 bases, with 14 bases left between them. This CDR3 is 16 amino acids long.

This clonotype was seen at least ten times. The chain carries TRBV20-1 and TRBJ2-7, with 8 bases aligning to TRBD2. Germline values: CDR1 DFQATT, CDR2 SNEGSKA (reference sequence). Trimming at V came to 0 bases and at J to 2 bases, leaving 6 bases not matched to a gene. The CDR3 contains 15 residues. CDR3 loop: CSARELTSATYEQYF. CDR3 nucleotide sequence: TGCAGTGCTAGAGAACTGACTAGCGCTACCTACGAGCAGTACTTC.

This clonotype was observed many times. The chain joins TRBV20-1 to TRBJ1-1; tentative D call: TRBD1 (5 bases). The germline V and J ends were trimmed by 5 bases and 5 bases, with 15 bases remaining between them. The germline V gene has CDR1 DFQATT and CDR2 SNEGSKA (reference sequence). The CDR3 contains 13 residues. The CDR3 loop reads CSALWGGSTEAFF. DNA for the CDR3: TGCAGTGCTCTATGGGGGGGGAGTACTGAAGCTTTCTTT.

Ten or more counts support this clonotype. The chain has TRBV28 and TRBJ2-1, with 9 bases that match TRBD2. V trimming: 11 bases; J trimming: 8 bases; junction bases outside the gene matches: 13. Looked up from germline, CDR1 is MDHEN and CDR2 is SYDVKM. This CDR3 contains 14 residues. CDR3 sequence (DNA): TGTGCCGCCAACCTAGCGGGACAAGGGGATGAGCAGTTCTTC. This sequence encodes CAANLAGQGDEQFF.

The chain couples TRBV6-5 to TRBJ2-2, with unresolved D. This CDR3 has 11 amino acids. CDR1 MNHEY and CDR2 SVGAGI come from the germline V gene. V lost 1 base and J 7 bases, leaving 1 base between the germline ends. DNA for the CDR3: TGTGCCAGCAGTTACTTCGGGGAGCTGTTTTTT. Encoded protein: CASSYFGELFF.

This chain links TRBV9 with TRBJ1-3, with unresolved D. V lost 4 bases, J lost 2 bases, and 13 bases lay in between. CDR3 size: 15 residues. Germline CDR1 SGDLS, CDR2 YYNGEE. Here the CDR3 reads CASSNKGFTGNTIYF. The CDR3 DNA follows: TGTGCCAGCAGCAATAAGGGATTTACTGGAAACACCATATATTTT. Based on the CDR3 plus reference TRBV9 and TRBJ1-3, the full variable domain is DSGVTQTPKHLITATGQRVTLRCSPRSGDLSVYWYQQSLDQGLQFLIQYYNGEERAKGNILERFSAQQFPDLHSELNLSSLELGDSALYFCASSNKGFTGNTIYFGEGSWLTVV.

Regarding this clonotype: The junction differs from germline at one of its ends, possibly a read error. The CDR3 loop reads CATSLRTTGGGYTF. In DNA form, the CDR3 reads TGTGCCACCAGCTTAAGGACGACAGGAGGTGGCTACACCTTC. This chain uses TRBV7-3 with TRBJ1-2, with a possible D match to TRBD1 (6 bases). The CDR3 spans 14 residues. Germline V CDR1 and CDR2: SGHTA, FQGTGA.

This clonotype was picked up many times. The chain employs TRBV24-1 and TRBJ2-1; TRBD2 matches 11 bases. The trim removed 7 bases at V and 5 bases at J, leaving 6 bases unmatched. In germline, CDR1 is KGHDR, CDR2 SFDVKD. This CDR3 comprises 15 residues. The CDR3 sequence: CATSHSGRADNEQFF. The DNA of the CDR3 is TGTGCCACCAGCCATAGCGGGAGGGCCGACAATGAGCAGTTCTTC.

The chain has TRBV27 and TRBJ2-3, with D hard to call. The CDR3 loop spans 14 amino acids. Germline V gene data show CDR1 as MNHEY and CDR2 as SMNVEV (reference sequence). V was trimmed by 6 bases and J by 2 bases, leaving 12 bases between them. The DNA of the CDR3 is TGTGCCAGCAGCCTTATCGGTCCCACAGATACGCAGTATTTT. It is translated as CASSLIGPTDTQYF.